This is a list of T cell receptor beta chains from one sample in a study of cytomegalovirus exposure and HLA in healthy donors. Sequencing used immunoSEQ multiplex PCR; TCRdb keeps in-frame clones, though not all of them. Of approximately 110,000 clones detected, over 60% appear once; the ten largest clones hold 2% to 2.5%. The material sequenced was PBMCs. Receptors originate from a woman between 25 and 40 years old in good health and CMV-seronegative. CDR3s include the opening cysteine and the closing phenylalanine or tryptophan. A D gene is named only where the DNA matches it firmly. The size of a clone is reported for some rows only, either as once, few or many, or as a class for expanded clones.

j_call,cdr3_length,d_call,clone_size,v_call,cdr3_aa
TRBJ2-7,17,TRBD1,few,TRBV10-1,CASRCGLDRGSSYEQYF
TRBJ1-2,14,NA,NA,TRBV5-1,CASSNAGGNYGYTF
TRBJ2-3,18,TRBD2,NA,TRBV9,CASSVGGGIAGSTDTQYF
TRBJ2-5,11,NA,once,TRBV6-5,CASREFGTQYF
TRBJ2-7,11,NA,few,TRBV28,CASSSAYEQYF
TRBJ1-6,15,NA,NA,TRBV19,CASTTGLQYNSPLHF
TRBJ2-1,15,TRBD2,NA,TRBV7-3,CASSQSSGRVNEQFF
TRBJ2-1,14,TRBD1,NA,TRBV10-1,CASSGTGDHNEQFF
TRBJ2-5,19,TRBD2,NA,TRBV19,CASSIGRQSGRAFQETQYF
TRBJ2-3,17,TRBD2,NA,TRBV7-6,CASSPTETSGSTDTQYF
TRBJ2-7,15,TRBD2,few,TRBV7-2,CASSPAREGLYEQYF
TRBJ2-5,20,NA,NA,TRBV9,CASSVSPLYQATGTQETQYF
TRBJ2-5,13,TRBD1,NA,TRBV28,CASSPGTGRTQYF
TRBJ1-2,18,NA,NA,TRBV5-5,CASSSYGGRPTGYESYTF
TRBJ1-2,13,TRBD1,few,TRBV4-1,CASSQTGGGGYTF
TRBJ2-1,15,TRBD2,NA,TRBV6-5,CASSYSGGRGNEQFF
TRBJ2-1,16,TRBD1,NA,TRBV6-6,CASSYSWDRPYNEQFF
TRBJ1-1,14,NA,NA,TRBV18,CASSPAGSNTEAFF
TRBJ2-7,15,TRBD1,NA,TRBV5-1,CASSLGTGQAYEQYF
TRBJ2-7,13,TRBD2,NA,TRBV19,CASSGASGNEQYF
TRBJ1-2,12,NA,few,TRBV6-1,CASTGFHYGYTF
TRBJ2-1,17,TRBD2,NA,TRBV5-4,CASSLGGLAGAGNEQFF
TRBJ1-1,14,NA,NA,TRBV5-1,CASSPTTGNTEAFF
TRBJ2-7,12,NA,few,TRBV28,CASSGSSYEQYF
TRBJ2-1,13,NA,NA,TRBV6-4,CASSAQGSDEQFF
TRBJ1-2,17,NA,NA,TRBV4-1,CASSQDAPRGWGRGYTF
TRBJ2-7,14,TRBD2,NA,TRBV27,CASSLNQWDYEQHF
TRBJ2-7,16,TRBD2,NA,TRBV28,CASREGLADPHYEQYF
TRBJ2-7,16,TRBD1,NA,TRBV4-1,CASSQAPGTDSYEQYF
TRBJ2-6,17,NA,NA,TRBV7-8,CASSLEGTTAGANVLTF
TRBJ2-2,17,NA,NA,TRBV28,CASSPGEGWKNTGELFF
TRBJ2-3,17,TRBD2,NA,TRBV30,CAWSPPGLAGGADTQYF
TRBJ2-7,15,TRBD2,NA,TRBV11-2,CASSLTSGRTYEQYF
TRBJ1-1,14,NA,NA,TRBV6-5,CASSYNQMNTEAFF
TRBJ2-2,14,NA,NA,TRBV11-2,CASSLDNIAGELFF
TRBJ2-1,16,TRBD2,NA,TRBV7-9,CASSLARGEGLNEQFF
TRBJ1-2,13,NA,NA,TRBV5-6,CASSLSRAPGYTF
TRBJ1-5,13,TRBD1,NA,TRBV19,CASSWDRQQPQHF
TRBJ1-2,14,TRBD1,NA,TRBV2,CASILDRGNDGYTF
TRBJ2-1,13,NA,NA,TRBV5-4,CASSLDRDNEQFF
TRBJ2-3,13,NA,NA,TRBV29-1,CSVDSRSTDTQYF
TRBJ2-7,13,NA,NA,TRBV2,CASSRRVSYEQYF
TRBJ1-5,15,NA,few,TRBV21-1,CASNAGTGSNQPQHF
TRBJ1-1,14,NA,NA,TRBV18,CASSPLQGNTEAFF
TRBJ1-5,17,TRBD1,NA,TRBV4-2,CASSPGGDRGLNQPQHF
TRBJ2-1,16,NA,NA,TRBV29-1,CSVERRGREIYNEQFF
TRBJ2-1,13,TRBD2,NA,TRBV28,CASESGRGSEQFF
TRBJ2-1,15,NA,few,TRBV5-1,CASSLAESSYNEQFF